The 25 T cell receptor beta chains presented below share a single source sample, sequenced in a study of identical twins. Via MiXCR, TCRdb re-called the 5' RACE reads, giving one row per CDR3 protein. The sample shows under 400,000 distinct CDR3 sequences, around 9% of them seen only once. Sequenced material: naive T cells sorted from blood. The receptors originated from a woman aged 45-59 years in good health.

This clonotype occurred many times. This chain uses TRBV12-3 or TRBV12-4 with TRBJ2-5; tentative D call: TRBD1 (5 bases). The length of the CDR3 is 15 residues. Deletions cut 2 bases from V and 5 bases from J, with 15 bases between. This CDR3 is CASSLRGSPGETQYF. The CDR3 DNA reads as TGTGCCAGCAGTTTAAGGGGCAGCCCAGGGGAGACCCAGTACTTC.

Note on this clonotype: The DNA is left out, because the CDR3 cannot be placed on it with certainty; the CDR3 is given as TCRdb lists it. The gene calls are TRBV25-1 and TRBJ2-1; the listed D gene, TRBD1, was not tested against the DNA. Germline CDR1 and CDR2: MGHDK and SYGVNS. The CDR3 is 18 amino acids in total, end residues counted. This CDR3 is CASSDYRDNLFGVGSRFF.

This clonotype was recorded at least ten times. V gene TRBV20-1 combines with J gene TRBJ2-3, with D tentatively TRBD2 (5 bases). Germline V gene sequence: CDR1 DFQATT, CDR2 SNEGSKA (reference sequence). The CDR3 runs 16 residues. Trimming took 1 base from V and 2 from J, leaving 16 bases between them. DNA of the CDR3: TGCAGTGCTAGAGCCCCCAGTATTAGCGTCACAGATACGCAGTATTTT. Its protein product is CSARAPSISVTDTQYF.

The chain carries TRBV2 and TRBJ1-5, with unresolved D. This CDR3 has 14 residues. The V gene's germline CDR1 is SNHLY and CDR2 FYNNEI. With 3 bases removed from V and 6 bases from J, the gap between germline ends came to 12 bases. The CDR3 coding sequence is TGTGCCAGCAGTGAGGGGAGGGTGGTTCAGCCCCAGCATTTT. Translation gives CASSEGRVVQPQHF. Variable domain in full (rest from reference TRBV2 and TRBJ1-5): EPEVTQTPSHQVTQMGQEVILRCVPISNHLYFYWYRQILGQKVEFLVSFYNNEISEKSEIFDDQFSVERPDGSNFTLKIRSTKLEDSAMYFCASSEGRVVQPQHFGDGTRLSIL.

V is TRBV5-1 and J is TRBJ2-5; 12 bases are shared with TRBD2. CDR1 and CDR2 (germline): SGHRS, YFSETQ. This CDR3 comprises 16 residues. V was pared by 4 bases and J by 5 bases, with 9 bases of the junction left unmatched. This chain's CDR3 is CASSTGLAGPVETQYF. The CDR3 DNA is TGCGCCAGCAGCACGGGACTAGCGGGCCCCGTCGAGACCCAGTACTTC.

This clonotype was observed a few times. The chain couples TRBV4-1 to TRBJ2-7, with D possibly being TRBD2 (6 bases). The germline CDR1 and CDR2 sequences are MGHRA and YSYEKL. Trimming stripped 0 bases from V and 1 base from J, with 13 bases between. The CDR3 spans 16 residues. This chain's CDR3 is CASSQESSGLSYEQYF. For the CDR3, the DNA is TGCGCCAGCAGCCAAGAGTCCAGCGGGTTATCCTACGAGCAGTACTTC.

There are a few counts of this clonotype. This chain links TRBV11-3 with TRBJ2-5; 7 bases align to TRBD2. J was trimmed by 3 bases and V by 4 bases; bases with no gene match: 8. CDR3 length: 15 residues. The germline gives CDR1 SGHNT, CDR2 YENEEA. CDR3 coding DNA: TGTGCCAGCAGCTCACCGCGGGAGAGAGAAGAGACCCAGTACTTC. Translated, it gives CASSSPREREETQYF.

This clonotype showed up many times. CDR3 nucleotides: TGTGCCAGCAGCTTGGGGACAGCCGTGAACACTGAAGCTTTCTTT. Translated: CASSLGTAVNTEAFF. The chain combines TRBV5-5 with TRBJ1-1; D may be TRBD1 (6 bases). CDR1 is SGHKS, CDR2 YYEKEE, per germline (reference sequence). The CDR3 sequence is 15 residues long. The germline V and J ends were trimmed by 0 bases and 0 bases, with 9 bases remaining between them.

The V gene is TRBV7-9, the J gene TRBJ1-1; no definite D call. In germline, CDR1 is SEHNR, CDR2 FQNEAQ (reference sequence). Between the trimmed V and J ends, which lost 2 bases and 1 base, there was a span of 5 bases. This CDR3 is 13 amino acids long. CDR3: CASSLSQNTEAFF. The CDR3 nucleotides read TGTGCCAGCAGCTTATCACAGAACACTGAAGCTTTCTTT.

This clonotype was seen only a few times. The chain recombines TRBV10-3 with TRBJ1-2, with D unresolved. The germline gives CDR1 ENHRY, CDR2 SYGVKD. The CDR3 length is 13 residues. Between the trimmed V and J ends, which lost 8 bases and 5 bases, there was a span of 15 bases. This CDR3 is CAIWEQAGYGYTF. The CDR3 DNA is TGTGCCATCTGGGAACAAGCCGGTTATGGCTACACCTTC.

This clonotype was found many times. A read error may account for a junction end that differs from germline. This chain connects TRBV5-1 to TRBJ2-1, with TRBD1 identical over 7 bases. The CDR3 extends over 14 amino acids. CDR1 and CDR2 from the germline V gene are SGHRS and YFSETQ. CDR3 DNA sequence: TGCGCCAGTAGCTTTGAGGGGGCAATCAATGAGCAGTTCTTC. Translated, it gives CASSFEGAINEQFF.

This clonotype was seen at least ten times. At one boundary the junction diverges from the germline segment, which might be a read error. This chain links TRBV5-1 with TRBJ1-5; TRBD1 matches at 9 bases. Germline V gene sequence: CDR1 SGHRS, CDR2 YFSETQ. The CDR3 contains 15 residues. The CDR3 DNA reads TGTGCCAGCAGCTTAGGACAGGGGAGCAATCAGCCCCAGCATTTT. Translating it yields CASSLGQGSNQPQHF.

The chain recombines TRBV5-5 with TRBJ2-3; possible D gene TRBD2, 6 bases. V lost 0 bases and J lost 4, with 12 bases in between. CDR3 length equals 15 residues. Per the germline V gene, CDR1 is SGHKS and CDR2 is YYEKEE (reference sequence). CDR3 in amino acids: CASSLVWGDADTQYF. In nucleotides, the CDR3 is TGTGCCAGCAGCTTGGTTTGGGGGGACGCAGATACGCAGTATTTT.

This clonotype was counted a few times. The chain is built from TRBV5-1 and TRBJ2-1; TRBD2 aligns across 7 bases. With 4 bases clipped from V and 9 bases from J, the junction kept 16 bases outside the gene matches. This CDR3 region has 16 residues. Germline-derived CDR1 and CDR2 are SGHRS and YFSETQ. CDR3 residues: CASSPGEWEGPREQFF. CDR3 nucleotides: TGCGCCAGCAGCCCCGGGGAATGGGAGGGCCCTCGTGAGCAGTTCTTC.

This clonotype has a count of ten or more. The genes are TRBV19 and TRBJ1-2, with D possibly TRBD1 on 6 matching bases. Germline assignment: CDR1 LNHDA and CDR2 SQIVND (reference sequence). V lost 4 bases to trimming and J lost 4 bases, with 7 bases between them. This CDR3 contains 12 residues. CDR3: CASSNRVYGYTF. CDR3 nucleotides: TGTGCCAGTAGTAACAGGGTCTATGGCTACACCTTC.

At least ten counts were recorded for this clonotype. The V gene is TRBV6-1, the J gene TRBJ1-2; D is perhaps TRBD1 (5 bases). The germline CDR1 and CDR2 sequences are MNHNS and SASEGT. The CDR3 totals 14 residues. Deletions cut 10 bases from V and 0 bases from J, with 15 bases between. The CDR3 DNA is TGTGCCACCGGACACGGCACAACTAACTATGGCTACACCTTC. Encoded protein: CATGHGTTNYGYTF.

This clonotype was detected a few times. This sequence joins TRBV5-1 and TRBJ2-2, with 10 positions matching TRBD1. The CDR3 contains 15 residues. Germline CDR1 SGHRS, CDR2 YFSETQ. With V trimmed by 1 base and J by 6 bases, 3 bases remained unmatched. The CDR3 reads CASSLSGQGAGELFF. CDR3 DNA: TGCGCCAGCAGCTTGAGTGGACAGGGGGCCGGGGAGCTGTTTTTT.

This clonotype was recorded many times. The V call is TRBV12-3 or TRBV12-4, the J call TRBJ1-1; 7 positions agree with TRBD1. CDR3 length: 13 amino acids. Unmatched junction bases numbered 7, after V lost 6 bases and J lost 6 bases. Here the CDR3 DNA reads TGTGCCAGCAGCTGGGACAGCGGACCTGAAGCTTTCTTT. Encoded protein: CASSWDSGPEAFF.

The chain has TRBV5-1 and TRBJ2-5, with D maybe TRBD1 (6 bases). This CDR3 comprises 14 residues. Germline V gene lookup returns CDR1 SGHRS and CDR2 YFSETQ. Trimming stripped 0 bases from V and 4 bases from J, with 10 bases between. The CDR3: CASSLAVRGETQYF. The CDR3 nucleotides are TGCGCCAGCAGCTTGGCGGTCAGGGGAGAGACCCAGTACTTC.

The V and J genes are TRBV6-4 and TRBJ2-1; 8 nucleotides line up with TRBD2. Trimming took 6 bases from V and 8 from J; bases not matched to a gene: 6. The CDR3 sequence is 13 residues long. In germline, CDR1 is MRHNA, CDR2 SNTAGT. DNA for the CDR3: TGTGCCAGCAGCGACGGGAGGGCCGATGAGCAGTTCTTC. This codes for CASSDGRADEQFF.

This clonotype was observed a few times. The chain links TRBV27 to TRBJ2-1, with TRBD2 identical over 13 bases. V lost 6 bases, J lost 7 bases, and 12 bases stayed unmatched. The CDR3 length is 17 residues. Looked up from germline, CDR1 is MNHEY and CDR2 is SMNVEV (reference sequence). The CDR3 DNA follows: TGTGCCAGCAGGCCGTATGCCGGGACTAGCGGGAAAAATGAGCAGTTCTTC. Amino acid sequence: CASRPYAGTSGKNEQFF.

This clonotype has more than one count but fewer than ten. The chain joins TRBV6-6 to TRBJ1-4; 10 bases align to TRBD1. The germline V gene encodes CDR1 MNHNY and CDR2 SVGAGI (reference sequence). This CDR3 is built from 13 residues. Trimming took 7 bases from V and 6 from J; bases not matched to a gene: 2. The CDR3 is CASTGTGDEKLFF. The CDR3 DNA reads TGTGCCAGCACAGGGACAGGGGATGAAAAACTGTTTTTT.

Worth noting for this clonotype: A much larger clonotype is one base distant, so this may be a read error. V gene TRBV3-1 combines with J gene TRBJ2-1; D tentatively fits TRBD1 or TRBD2 (6 bases each). V was pared by 4 bases and J by 11 bases, with 21 bases between. This CDR3 is 15 amino acids long. Germline V gene data show CDR1 as LGHDT and CDR2 as YNNKEL (reference sequence). This CDR3 reads CASSRDIGGRNKQFF. The CDR3, as DNA: TGTGCCAGCAGCCGGGACATTGGGGGGAGGAATAAGCAGTTCTTC.

This clonotype was counted a few times. The chain is built from TRBV7-9 and TRBJ2-3; possible D gene TRBD1, 5 bases. The CDR3 loop spans 13 amino acids. With 5 bases removed from V and 5 bases from J, the gap between germline ends came to 11 bases. Germline V lookup: CDR1 SEHNR, CDR2 FQNEAQ (reference sequence). The CDR3 DNA sequence: TGTGCCAGCAGCGTTAGAACAGGAGATACGCAGTATTTT. Translated: CASSVRTGDTQYF.

In this sample, this clonotype turned up many times. The chain is built from TRBV27 and TRBJ2-7, with 7 bases aligning to TRBD2. Germline V gene lookup returns CDR1 MNHEY and CDR2 SMNVEV (reference sequence). CDR3 length: 16 amino acids. V trimming: 6 bases; J trimming: 1 base; junction bases outside the gene matches: 12. CDR3 sequence reads: CASSPRGVRVSYEQYF. The CDR3 DNA is TGTGCCAGCAGCCCCCGGGGGGTCAGAGTATCCTACGAGCAGTACTTC.